The 6 T cell receptor beta chains reported below all come from one sample, sequenced in a study of identical twins. TCRdb used MiXCR to reprocess the 5' RACE reads, holding one entry per CDR3 protein. The table shows about 690,000 distinct CDR3 sequences, with 5.5% to 7.5% occurring only once. The specimen was naive T cells sorted from blood. The receptors stem from a man aged 18 to 30 in good health.

J is TRBJ2-2 and V is TRBV12-3 or TRBV12-4; 7 bases are shared with TRBD2. V was clipped by 2 bases and J by 2 bases; unmatched bases: 2. This CDR3 contains 15 residues. The CDR3 DNA reads as TGTGCCAGCAGTTTACTAGCGGTTAACACCGGGGAGCTGTTTTTT. This translates into CASSLLAVNTGELFF.

This clonotype was counted between two and nine times. The CDR3 sequence is CASSQDSGSEQFF. CDR3 DNA: TGTGCCAGCAGCCAAGATTCCGGTAGTGAGCAGTTCTTC. The V and J genes are TRBV3-1 and TRBJ2-1; no definite D call. This CDR3 has 13 amino acids. V dropped 0 bases and J dropped 9 bases, with 9 bases sitting between them. The germline CDR1 and CDR2 sequences are LGHDT and YNNKEL (reference sequence).

This rearrangement joins TRBV12-3 or TRBV12-4 to TRBJ1-1, with D unclear. This CDR3 has 12 amino acids. Trimming removed 4 bases from V and 10 bases from J, with 13 bases in between. The CDR3 here is CASSSNVLGAFF. The CDR3 coding sequence is TGTGCCAGCAGTTCTAACGTCCTCGGAGCTTTCTTT.

This clonotype showed up many times. The CDR3 nucleotides read TGTGCCAGCAGCTTAGAACGGGACAGGGCCTACGAGCAGTACTTC. This gives the protein CASSLERDRAYEQYF. J is TRBJ2-7 and V is TRBV7-3; 9 positions agree with TRBD1. Germline assignment: CDR1 SGHTA and CDR2 FQGTGA. The V gene end was trimmed by 2 bases and the J gene end by 2 bases; junction bases not matched to a gene: 4. The CDR3 contains 15 residues. Drawing the rest from reference TRBV7-3 and TRBJ2-7, the complete variable domain is GAGVSQTPSNKVTEKGKYVELRCDPISGHTALYWYRQSLGQGPEFLIYFQGTGAADDSGLPNDRFFAVRPEGSVSTLKIQRTERGDSAVYLCASSLERDRAYEQYFGPGTRLTVT.

This chain links TRBV7-8 with TRBJ2-7; D possibly corresponds to TRBD1 (5 bases). This CDR3 contains 15 residues. Trimming took 5 bases from V and 3 from J, leaving 17 bases between them. Germline CDR1 reads SGHVS; CDR2 reads FQNEAQ. CDR3 bases: TGTGCCAGCAGCCCACCCGACAGCCCGATCTACGAGCAGTACTTC. The encoded protein is CASSPPDSPIYEQYF.

This clonotype was detected many times. This chain connects TRBV12-3 or TRBV12-4 to TRBJ2-7, with TRBD1 matching over 8 bases. The CDR3 consists of 14 residues. V shed 3 bases, J shed 4 bases, and the junction held 5 bases outside the gene matches. The CDR3 reads CASSFPGQGYEQYF. As DNA, the CDR3 is TGTGCCAGCAGTTTCCCCGGACAGGGTTACGAGCAGTACTTC.